Following are 18 T cell receptor beta chains from one sample sequenced in a study of blood T cell repertoires in COVID-19. Using immunoSEQ multiplex PCR, the repertoire was profiled, and TCRdb retains in-frame clones only, with some absent. The table lists about 170,000 clones, about 86% of them singletons. Sequences were obtained from peripheral blood. The receptors come from a human donor with acute or convalescent COVID-19. The donor label of this sample is uncertain.

The chain has TRBV28 and TRBJ1-1; 7 nucleotides agree with TRBD1. The CDR3 covers 12 residues. Trimming took 10 bases from V and 1 from J; bases not matched to a gene: 3. Germline assignment: CDR1 MDHEN and CDR2 SYDVKM. CDR3 protein: CATWDRNTEAFF. CDR3 sequence (DNA): TGTGCCACCTGGGACAGGAACACTGAAGCTTTCTTT.

This chain uses TRBV5-1 with TRBJ2-3; D is perhaps TRBD2 (6 bases). The CDR3 runs 15 residues. Per germline, CDR1 SGHRS and CDR2 YFSETQ. V gave up 4 bases and J gave up 6 bases, with 18 bases separating them. The CDR3 DNA is TGCGCCAGCAGCCCCCGGACTACCGGGGCGGATACGCAGTATTTT. Protein product: CASSPRTTGADTQYF.

V usage is TRBV3-1 (or the pseudogene TRBV3-2) and J usage is TRBJ2-7; D not certain. Trimming stripped 0 bases from V and 3 bases from J, with 9 bases between. This CDR3 is built from 14 residues. Germline assignment: CDR1 LGHDT and CDR2 YNNKEL (reference sequence). CDR3 amino acids: CASSQDGGFYEQYF. CDR3 bases: TGTGCCAGCAGCCAAGATGGTGGCTTCTACGAGCAGTACTTC.

This chain joins TRBV11-2 and TRBJ1-4, with unresolved D. The CDR3 contains 15 residues. Germline V lookup: CDR1 SGHAT, CDR2 FQNNGV. Trimming cost V 0 bases and J 8 bases, with 13 bases left between them. The CDR3 here is CASSLDGGSGEKLFF. Written as DNA, the CDR3 is TGTGCCAGCAGCTTAGACGGAGGGAGTGGCGAAAAACTGTTTTTT. Complete variable domain (other parts from reference TRBV11-2 and TRBJ1-4): EAGVAQSPRYKIIEKRQSVAFWCNPISGHATLYWYQQILGQGPKLLIQFQNNGVVDDSQLPKDRFSAERLKGVDSTLKIQPAKLEDSAVYLCASSLDGGSGEKLFFGSGTQLSVL.

The chain carries TRBV5-1 and TRBJ2-5, with TRBD1 matching 7 bases. The J segment lost 5 bases and the V segment lost 7 bases, leaving 8 bases of the junction unmatched. This CDR3 region has 13 residues. Germline values: CDR1 SGHRS, CDR2 YFSETQ. The CDR3 DNA is TGCGCCAGCGGTCAAACGGGACAGGAGACCCAGTACTTC. It is translated as CASGQTGQETQYF.

The genes are TRBV5-6 and TRBJ2-1; TRBD1 matches 10 bases. The CDR3 contains 16 residues. Germline CDR1 is SGHDT and CDR2 is YYEEEE. Trimming took 0 bases from V and 5 from J; bases not matched to a gene: 5. CDR3 sequence (DNA): TGTGCCAGCAGCTTGGGGACAGGGGGAAAAAACAATGAGCAGTTCTTC. Residues: CASSLGTGGKNNEQFF.

V is TRBV7-9 and J is TRBJ2-2; the D is unclear. V was shortened by 1 base and J by 0 bases, with 9 bases between the two germline ends. Germline CDR1 SEHNR, CDR2 FQNEAQ (reference sequence). The CDR3 has 16 residues. In DNA form, the CDR3 reads TGTGCCAGCAGCTTAGGTCGTAGTACGAACACCGGGGAGCTGTTTTTT. It specifies CASSLGRSTNTGELFF.

This clone appeared a single time. The chain carries TRBV19 and TRBJ2-5; D gene uncertain. Germline CDR1 is LNHDA and CDR2 is SQIVND (reference sequence). Trimming removed 4 bases at V and 5 bases at J, with 8 bases between. The CDR3 is made up of 12 amino acids. The chain's CDR3 is CASSTPGETQYF. The CDR3 DNA follows: TGTGCCAGTAGTACCCCTGGCGAGACCCAGTACTTC. Using reference TRBV19 and TRBJ2-5 for the parts outside the CDR3, the full variable domain is DGGITQSPKYLFRKEGQNVTLSCEQNLNHDAMYWYRQDPGQGLRLIYYSQIVNDFQKGDIAEGYSVSREKKESFPLTVTSAQKNPTAFYLCASSTPGETQYFGPGTRLLVL.

This chain uses TRBV2 with TRBJ1-2; no clear D gene. Germline lookup yields CDR1 SNHLY and CDR2 FYNNEI. Trimming left V 4 bases short and J 4 bases short, with 10 bases between. CDR3 size: 13 residues. The CDR3 nucleotides are TGTGCCAGCAGTGTGGAGGGTACCTATGGCTACACCTTC. Translation: CASSVEGTYGYTF.

CDR3 in DNA: TGTGCCAGCAGCTTAACTGGGGGACTAGCTCTCAATGAGCAGTTCTTC. Translating it yields CASSLTGGLALNEQFF. The chain carries TRBV7-3 and TRBJ2-1; TRBD2 agrees at 9 bases. V shed 0 bases and J 6 bases; nucleotides not matched to a gene: 6. The CDR3 runs to 16 residues. Germline V gene sequence: CDR1 SGHTA, CDR2 FQGTGA.

The chain recombines TRBV30 with TRBJ1-1; tentatively, D is TRBD1 (5 bases). CDR1 and CDR2 (germline): GTSNPN, SVGIG (reference sequence). CDR3 length: 13 residues. Trimming took off 7 bases at V and 4 bases at J, with 16 bases between the two ends. This chain's CDR3 is CASPRRGGTEAFF. DNA of the CDR3: TGTGCCTCCCCTCGGAGGGGTGGCACTGAAGCTTTCTTT.

This chain joins TRBV5-1 and TRBJ2-7; TRBD2 is a possible D gene (5 bases). Germline V lookup: CDR1 SGHRS, CDR2 YFSETQ. V lost 4 bases and J 1 base, leaving 18 bases between the germline ends. The CDR3 sequence is 16 residues long. The CDR3 protein is CASSAEAVGMSYEQYF. CDR3 sequence (DNA): TGCGCCAGCAGCGCAGAAGCGGTTGGGATGTCCTACGAGCAGTACTTC.

The V and J genes are TRBV19 and TRBJ1-5, with 7 bases lining up with TRBD1. The trim removed 5 bases at V and 0 bases at J, leaving 10 bases unmatched. CDR1 and CDR2 from the germline V gene are LNHDA and SQIVND (reference sequence). The CDR3 runs 17 residues. Here the CDR3 DNA reads TGTGCCAGTAGTGTTGACCGGGACAGACATAGCAATCAGCCCCAGCATTTT. Residues: CASSVDRDRHSNQPQHF. Based on the CDR3 plus reference TRBV19 and TRBJ1-5, the full variable domain is DGGITQSPKYLFRKEGQNVTLSCEQNLNHDAMYWYRQDPGQGLRLIYYSQIVNDFQKGDIAEGYSVSREKKESFPLTVTSAQKNPTAFYLCASSVDRDRHSNQPQHFGDGTRLSIL.

This sequence joins TRBV4-2 and TRBJ2-1, with 9 bases aligning to TRBD2. This CDR3 is 14 amino acids long. Trimming removed 1 base from V and 9 bases from J; junction bases left unmatched: 4. Germline loops: CDR1 LGHNA, CDR2 YNFKEQ. CDR3 sequence: CASSQGGGVGEQFF. CDR3 sequence (DNA): TGTGCCAGCAGCCAAGGCGGGGGGGTTGGTGAGCAGTTCTTC.

The chain uses TRBV28 and TRBJ2-3; maybe TRBD2 (6 bases). The V and J ends lost 2 bases and 5 bases respectively, with 23 bases between them. The CDR3 extends over 18 amino acids. Germline CDR1 is MDHEN and CDR2 is SYDVKM. CDR3 sequence (DNA): TGTGCCAGCAGTTTAAGCCCCGTGGAGCTCGGGAGACTAGATACGCAGTATTTT. This sequence encodes CASSLSPVELGRLDTQYF.

The chain links TRBV7-2 to TRBJ2-7; D is possibly TRBD2 (6 bases). There are 15 residues in the CDR3. V was shortened by 1 base and J by 2 bases, with 12 bases between the two germline ends. CDR1 is SGHTA and CDR2 is FQGNSA in the germline V gene. The CDR3 region has the DNA TGTGCCAGCAGCTTAGGGAGCGGGCTACCCTACGAGCAGTACTTC. Translating it yields CASSLGSGLPYEQYF. The whole variable domain, remainder taken from reference TRBV7-2 and TRBJ2-7, is GAGVSQSPSNKVTEKGKDVELRCDPISGHTALYWYRQSLGQGLEFLIYFQGNSAPDKSGLPSDRFSAERTGGSVSTLTIQRTQQEDSAVYLCASSLGSGLPYEQYFGPGTRLTVT.

This clone appeared a single time. The chain combines TRBV7-8 with TRBJ2-7, with a possible D match to TRBD1 (5 bases). V lost 5 bases and J 3 bases, leaving 14 bases between the germline ends. The CDR3 has 14 residues. Germline lookup yields CDR1 SGHVS and CDR2 FQNEAQ. The CDR3 DNA reads TGTGCCAGCAGCACCCGCCAGGGCCGCTACGAGCAGTACTTC. It specifies CASSTRQGRYEQYF.

This sequence joins TRBV7-3 and TRBJ2-5; D gene uncertain. V was shortened by 5 bases and J by 6 bases, with 13 bases between the two germline ends. The germline V gene has CDR1 SGHTA and CDR2 FQGTGA. The CDR3 has 13 residues. CDR3 sequence (DNA): TGTGCCAGCAGCCCAGAATCGAGGAAGACCCAGTACTTC. Encoded protein: CASSPESRKTQYF. The full variable domain, completed using reference TRBV7-3 and TRBJ2-5, is GAGVSQTPSNKVTEKGKYVELRCDPISGHTALYWYRQSLGQGPEFLIYFQGTGAADDSGLPNDRFFAVRPEGSVSTLKIQRTERGDSAVYLCASSPESRKTQYFGPGTRLLVL.